Described below is a single TCR beta chain sequence and its context. The data originate from a study of shared clonotypes between healthy human individuals. Repertoires were generated with immunoSEQ multiplex PCR, while TCRdb's copy carries only in-frame clones and drops some. The table records around 700,000 clones, less than 80% of them present only once. V was shortened by 7 bases and J by 4 bases, with 14 bases between the two germline ends. From germline, CDR1 is SGHNT and CDR2 YENEEA. The CDR3 is 15 residues long. Sequenced: memory CD4+ T cells sorted from blood. Subset of the sample: CD45RA-negative fraction. This receptor was taken from a woman in her 30s in good health. The chain couples TRBV11-3 to TRBJ2-6; D uncertain. CDR3 protein: CASTLLVGGANVLTF. The CDR3 nucleotides read TGTGCCAGCACCCTCTTGGTGGGGGGGGCCAACGTCCTGACTTTC.